The 9 T cell receptor beta chains presented below share a single source sample, sequenced in a study of response to subunit inactivated influenza vaccine. MiXCR, applied by TCRdb to the RT-PCR reads, yields one record per CDR3 protein. The table shows about 780,000 distinct CDR3 sequences, with 18% occurring only once. Sequencing used PBMCs from blood, obtained around 5 days after vaccination. Source of these receptors: a man aged 50-59 years who received an inactivated influenza vaccine.

This clonotype has more than one count but fewer than ten. The chain combines TRBV20-1 with TRBJ1-2; D not resolved. The CDR3 consists of 16 residues. V was shortened by 3 bases and J by 0 bases, with 17 bases between the two germline ends. In germline, CDR1 is DFQATT, CDR2 SNEGSKA (reference sequence). The CDR3 DNA reads TGCAGTGCTAGTACCCGGGGAGGGTCGACTAACTATGGCTACACCTTC. Amino acid sequence: CSASTRGGSTNYGYTF.

The J gene is TRBJ2-4, the V gene TRBV20-1; D remains ambiguous. Between the trimmed V and J ends, which lost 6 bases and 0 bases, there was a span of 12 bases. The CDR3 has 14 amino acids. Germline V gene lookup returns CDR1 DFQATT and CDR2 SNEGSKA (reference sequence). In nucleotides, the CDR3 is TGCAGTGCCCCCAGGCAACTAGCCAAAAACATTCAGTACTTC. Residues: CSAPRQLAKNIQYF.

V usage is TRBV4-1 and J usage is TRBJ2-1, with TRBD2 identical over 13 bases. With V trimmed by 1 base and J by 10 bases, 7 bases remained unmatched. The CDR3 length is 16 residues. Germline lookup yields CDR1 MGHRA and CDR2 YSYEKL. In nucleotides, the CDR3 is TGCGCCAGCAGCCAAGGGTCGACTAGCGGGGGGAAGGAGCAGTTCTTC. Its translation is CASSQGSTSGGKEQFF.

The chain carries TRBV5-1 and TRBJ2-7; D not resolved. Germline CDR1 is SGHRS and CDR2 is YFSETQ. V was cut by 4 bases and J by 3 bases, with 11 bases left in between. There are 13 residues in the CDR3. This CDR3 is CASSQGYDYEQYF. The DNA for the CDR3 is TGCGCCAGCAGCCAAGGGTACGACTACGAGCAGTACTTC.

This rearrangement joins TRBV12-3 or TRBV12-4 to TRBJ1-2; no definite D call. This CDR3 comprises 13 residues. Deletions cut 5 bases from V and 2 bases from J, with 9 bases between. Here the CDR3 DNA reads TGTGCCAGCAGTGTCGGGTCCAACTATGGCTACACCTTC. Protein sequence: CASSVGSNYGYTF.

In DNA form, the CDR3 reads TGCAGCGTTGAATGGGACGGAGGCTACGAGCAGTACTTC. It is translated as CSVEWDGGYEQYF. The rearrangement links TRBV29-1 to TRBJ2-7; D is tentatively TRBD1 or TRBD2 (5 bases each). Germline-derived CDR1 and CDR2 are SQVTM and ANQGSEA. CDR3 length equals 13 residues. Trimming took off 2 bases at V and 3 bases at J, with 11 bases between the two ends.

This chain uses TRBV19 with TRBJ2-3; D is unclear. The CDR3 runs 14 residues. Trimming took 0 bases from V and 4 from J, leaving 8 bases between them. Per germline, CDR1 LNHDA and CDR2 SQIVND (reference sequence). CDR3 DNA: TGTGCCAGTAGTATAGATCATCGGGCAGATACGCAGTATTTT. Protein product: CASSIDHRADTQYF. Complete variable domain (other parts from reference TRBV19 and TRBJ2-3): DGGITQSPKYLFRKEGQNVTLSCEQNLNHDAMYWYRQDPGQGLRLIYYSQIVNDFQKGDIAEGYSVSREKKESFPLTVTSAQKNPTAFYLCASSIDHRADTQYFGPGTRLTVL.

The chain has TRBV6-1 and TRBJ2-7, with D perhaps being TRBD1 or TRBD2 (6 bases each). This CDR3 is built from 14 residues. The germline V gene has CDR1 MNHNS and CDR2 SASEGT. V shed 11 bases and J shed 2 bases, with 19 bases lying between them. The CDR3 loop reads CAAFPRDTTYEQYF. CDR3 DNA sequence: TGTGCCGCCTTTCCGCGGGACACTACCTACGAGCAGTACTTC.

The rearrangement links TRBV27 to TRBJ2-1, with D perhaps TRBD2 (6 bases). The V and J ends lost 10 bases and 8 bases respectively, with 21 bases between them. The CDR3 covers 14 residues. Germline loops: CDR1 MNHEY, CDR2 SMNVEV (reference sequence). The CDR3 DNA is TGTGCCACCTCCGCCGGGACTTATGGCTATGAGCAGTTCTTC. As protein: CATSAGTYGYEQFF.